This T cell receptor beta chain was identified during a study of blood T cell repertoires in COVID-19. At the level of the study: The study drew acute and convalescent COVID-19 samples from the United States, Italy and Spain. PBMCs, B-cell-depleted T cells, or T cells were the source of the cDNA or gDNA that made up the material.

Participants were placed into cohorts based on the clinical history they reported. In the authors' workflow: The authors estimated nucleated cell counts from reference gene primer amplification. Profiled with immunoSEQ multiplex PCR; TCRdb holds only in-frame clones, not every one. The D gene and trimming were derived from the DNA, and the V and J assignments and clone size from that table. The sample lists roughly 250,000 clones; 80% to 90% were seen once. The length of the CDR3 is 15 residues. Trimming cost V 1 base and J 3 bases; bases outside gene matches: 5. Germline V gene data show CDR1 as SNHLY and CDR2 as FYNNEI.

This clonotype was obtained from a man aged 45 to 65 who had been exposed to COVID-19. The chain carries TRBV2 and TRBJ1-2; 7 bases fit TRBD1. Sequenced sample: PBMCs or T cells enriched from blood (not recorded which). For the CDR3, the DNA is TGTGCCAGCAGTGAAGATTTTACAGGGGACTATGGCTACACCTTC. Translation gives CASSEDFTGDYGYTF. Looking up the rest from reference TRBV2 and TRBJ1-2 gives the full variable domain: EPEVTQTPSHQVTQMGQEVILRCVPISNHLYFYWYRQILGQKVEFLVSFYNNEISEKSEIFDDQFSVERPDGSNFTLKIRSTKLEDSAMYFCASSEDFTGDYGYTFGSGTRLTVV.